The 14 T cell receptor beta chains given below trace back to one sample, sequenced in a study of long-term antiretroviral therapy in people with HIV. Researchers ran immunoSEQ v3.0 at survey level. The repertoire was sequenced with immunoSEQ multiplex PCR; TCRdb's copy has only in-frame clones and lacks some. The sample contains around 35,000 clones, roughly three quarters of which appear only once. The sample in question was unsorted PBMCs, obtained 3.1 years after starting antiretroviral therapy. These TCRs come from a woman between 45 and 60 years old with HIV.

This clone was found a few times. The rearrangement uses TRBV7-3 and TRBJ2-2, with 10 bases lining up with TRBD2. Germline V CDR1 and CDR2: SGHTA, FQGTGA. The V gene end was trimmed by 0 bases and the J gene end by 6 bases; junction bases not matched to a gene: 10. The CDR3 sequence is 18 residues long. CDR3 DNA sequence: TGTGCCAGCAGCTTAACGGTGGCCAGCGGGGGGGCACCCGGGGAGCTGTTTTTT. This translates into CASSLTVASGGAPGELFF.

This chain connects TRBV9 to TRBJ2-3; 8 positions match TRBD2. The germline V gene encodes CDR1 SGDLS and CDR2 YYNGEE. This CDR3 is built from 14 residues. The junction had 8 bases not matched to a gene; V was cut back by 6 bases and J by 5 bases. CDR3 in amino acids: CASTSGGVGDTQYF. The CDR3 DNA follows: TGTGCCAGCACCAGCGGGGGCGTTGGAGATACGCAGTATTTT.

This clone was seen only once. The chain is built from TRBV18 and TRBJ2-7; the D gene is possibly TRBD1 (5 bases). The CDR3 covers 14 residues. Germline V gene data show CDR1 as KGHSH and CDR2 as LQKENI. The V gene lost 2 bases and the J gene lost 1 base, with 9 bases spanning the gap. CDR3 DNA: TGTGCCAGCTCACCATCAGGGCCTTCCTACGAGCAGTACTTC. Translated, it gives CASSPSGPSYEQYF.

This clone has just a few counts. The chain employs TRBV4-1 and TRBJ1-5; D gene ambiguous. The CDR3 length is 16 residues. Germline V gives CDR1 MGHRA, CDR2 YSYEKL. V lost 4 bases to trimming and J lost 0 bases, with 13 bases between them. The CDR3 nucleotides are TGCGCCAGCAGCCTAAGGACCGATTATAGCAATCAGCCCCAGCATTTT. Its protein is CASSLRTDYSNQPQHF.

This rearrangement joins TRBV18 to TRBJ2-1; D may match TRBD1 or TRBD2 (6 bases each). The germline gives CDR1 KGHSH, CDR2 LQKENI. This CDR3 has 16 amino acids. The germline V and J ends were trimmed by 1 base and 8 bases, with 18 bases remaining between them. Here the CDR3 reads CASSPRLGGLVDEQFF. The CDR3 nucleotides read TGTGCCAGCTCACCACGACTAGGGGGATTGGTAGATGAGCAGTTCTTC.

This clone was counted only a few times. The DNA for the CDR3 is TGTGCCAGCAGCAGCTTTGGCCAGGTCGAGCAGTACGTC. Its translation: CASSSFGQVEQYV. The genes are TRBV7-9 and TRBJ2-7; D is uncertain. V was cut by 5 bases and J by 6 bases, with 14 bases left in between. The CDR3 has 13 amino acids. The V gene's germline CDR1 is SEHNR and CDR2 FQNEAQ (reference sequence).

V and J are TRBV18 and TRBJ1-3; D is perhaps TRBD1 (6 bases). V gave up 0 bases and J gave up 2 bases, with 8 bases separating them. The V gene's germline CDR1 is KGHSH and CDR2 LQKENI. This CDR3 contains 15 residues. The CDR3 sequence: CASSPPGATGNTIYF. The CDR3, as DNA: TGTGCCAGCTCACCACCGGGGGCGACTGGAAACACCATATATTTT.

The J gene is TRBJ1-3, the V gene TRBV7-6; the match to TRBD1 covers 11 bases. CDR3 size: 15 residues. CDR1 and CDR2 (germline): SGHVS, FNYEAQ. Losses at the gene ends were 5 bases for V and 2 bases for J; bases not matched to a gene: 2. This CDR3 is CASSPGQGAGNTIYF. Written as DNA, the CDR3 is TGTGCCAGCAGCCCGGGACAGGGGGCTGGAAACACCATATATTTT.

The chain couples TRBV19 to TRBJ2-3; D unresolved. The germline gives CDR1 LNHDA, CDR2 SQIVND (reference sequence). The CDR3 has 14 residues. The V end lost 5 bases, the J end lost 2 bases, and 11 bases lay between the germline ends. The CDR3 region has the DNA TGTGCCAGTAGTTTACAAACCTCCACAGATACGCAGTATTTT. Amino acid sequence: CASSLQTSTDTQYF.

The CDR3 region is CASSPEGASGGYSSTDTQYF. CDR3 bases: TGCGCCAGCAGCCCGGAGGGGGCTAGCGGGGGGTATAGCAGCACAGATACGCAGTATTTT. The chain couples TRBV5-1 to TRBJ2-3; TRBD2 matches 11 bases. CDR3 length: 20 amino acids. The germline V gene has CDR1 SGHRS and CDR2 YFSETQ. Trimming removed 4 bases from V and 0 bases from J; junction bases left unmatched: 16.

The chain joins TRBV5-1 to TRBJ2-1; 9 nucleotides agree with TRBD2. The CDR3 loop spans 14 amino acids. V lost 1 base, J lost 5 bases, and 1 base stayed unmatched. Germline V gene sequence: CDR1 SGHRS, CDR2 YFSETQ. Here the CDR3 DNA reads TGCGCCAGCAGCTTGAGACTAGCGGACAATGAGCAGTTCTTC. This codes for CASSLRLADNEQFF.

The chain has TRBV5-1 and TRBJ2-5; 7 bases line up with TRBD1. In germline, CDR1 is SGHRS, CDR2 YFSETQ. This CDR3 is 14 amino acids long. After removal of 4 bases from V and 1 base from J, the junction contained 4 bases not matched to a gene. In DNA form, the CDR3 reads TGCGCCAGCAGCATGACAGGGCTCCAAGAGACCCAGTACTTC. Translation gives CASSMTGLQETQYF.

The DNA of the CDR3 is TGTGCCAGCTCACGCGGTGAGAGGGGTGAGCAGTTCTTC. Translating it yields CASSRGERGEQFF. The V gene is TRBV18, the J gene TRBJ2-1; D tentatively fits TRBD1 or TRBD2 (5 bases each). The CDR3 runs to 13 residues. V was pared by 4 bases and J by 9 bases, with 13 bases between. CDR1 is KGHSH and CDR2 is LQKENI in the germline V gene.

The chain is built from TRBV30 and TRBJ2-2; TRBD1 is a possible D gene (6 bases). V was trimmed by 0 bases and J by 4 bases, leaving 6 bases between them. CDR1 is GTSNPN and CDR2 is SVGIG in the germline V gene (reference sequence). The CDR3 is made up of 13 amino acids. The DNA of the CDR3 is TGTGCCTGGAGTGTAGGGGGCACCGGGGAGCTGTTTTTT. The encoded protein is CAWSVGGTGELFF. Full variable domain (outside the CDR3, taken from reference TRBV30 and TRBJ2-2): SQTIHQWPATLVQPVGSPLSLECTVEGTSNPNLYWYRQAAGRGLQLLFYSVGIGQISSEVPQNLSASRPQDRQFILSSKKLLLSDSGFYLCAWSVGGTGELFFGEGSRLTVL.